This T cell receptor (beta chain) was observed in a study of cytomegalovirus exposure and HLA in healthy donors. Overall study results and limits: In a later analysis, a missense DCLRE1C variant was linked to TCR beta V- and J-gene trimming. Reportedly, TCR beta sequences accurately predicted HLA-A and HLA-B alleles in most subjects.

Germline CDR1 is SGHDT and CDR2 is YYEEEE. V lost 6 bases and J lost 5, with 17 bases in between. The CDR3 spans 14 residues. Remarks on this clone: Its matching antigen is unknown.

Primers included in the PCR were 60 Vbeta and 13 Jbeta primers. This table comes from immunoSEQ multiplex PCR, and its TCRdb copy is limited to in-frame clones, with some not included. This sample has approximately 100,000 clones, with over 60% found just once. This sequence was found in a woman younger than 35 in good health and CMV-seropositive. The chain carries TRBV5-6 and TRBJ2-5; perhaps TRBD1 as D (5 bases). Sequences were obtained from PBMCs. In nucleotides, the CDR3 is TGTGCCAGCACTTCGACCGCGACAGTCGAGACCCAGTACTTC. This codes for CASTSTATVETQYF.